A selection of T cell receptor beta chains follows, all from one sample in a study of graft-versus-host responses after intestinal transplantation. Sequencing used immunoSEQ multiplex PCR; TCRdb keeps in-frame clones, though not all of them. The sample records 23,000 or so clones, approximately 40% being singletons. The sequenced sample was alloreactive CD4+ T cells from a mixed lymphocyte reaction culture, obtained before intestinal transplant. These receptors were obtained from a human patient who received an intestinal transplant. CDR3s include the opening cysteine and the closing phenylalanine or tryptophan. A D gene is named only where the DNA matches it firmly.

J gene: TRBJ2-1; V gene: TRBV6-5; D gene: NA; CDR3 protein: CASSSRDNEQFF
J gene: TRBJ1-3; V gene: TRBV19; D gene: NA; CDR3 protein: CASSTIYSGTGNTIYF
J gene: TRBJ2-5; V gene: TRBV29-1; D gene: NA; CDR3 protein: CSVDVQQETQYF
J gene: TRBJ2-1; V gene: TRBV5-6; D gene: NA; CDR3 protein: CASSYYNEQFF
J gene: TRBJ2-6; V gene: TRBV27; D gene: NA; CDR3 protein: CASREALSSGANVLTF
J gene: TRBJ1-2; V gene: TRBV6-5; D gene: NA; CDR3 protein: CASSYTDSPYTF
J gene: TRBJ1-1; V gene: TRBV6-6; D gene: TRBD1; CDR3 protein: CASSTRDSWVNTEAFF
J gene: TRBJ1-5; V gene: TRBV19; D gene: NA; CDR3 protein: CASRDTLARVNQPQHF
J gene: TRBJ1-2; V gene: TRBV5-4; D gene: NA; CDR3 protein: CASSLPEGGYTF
J gene: TRBJ2-5; V gene: TRBV6-5; D gene: TRBD2; CDR3 protein: CASRLGLAGPETQYF
J gene: TRBJ2-7; V gene: TRBV30; D gene: NA; CDR3 protein: CAWRGDFSSYEQYF
J gene: TRBJ2-2; V gene: TRBV25-1; D gene: NA; CDR3 protein: CASSGLRAGELFF
J gene: TRBJ1-1; V gene: TRBV4-3; D gene: NA; CDR3 protein: CASSQEEGYTEAFF
J gene: TRBJ1-2; V gene: TRBV11-2; D gene: NA; CDR3 protein: CASSLDPGVGGYTF
J gene: TRBJ2-7; V gene: TRBV6-1; D gene: NA; CDR3 protein: CASSPATGVYEQYF
J gene: TRBJ2-3; V gene: TRBV2; D gene: NA; CDR3 protein: CASSPGVTGTQYF
J gene: TRBJ2-2; V gene: TRBV4-1; D gene: NA; CDR3 protein: CASSQAYGSMVGELFF